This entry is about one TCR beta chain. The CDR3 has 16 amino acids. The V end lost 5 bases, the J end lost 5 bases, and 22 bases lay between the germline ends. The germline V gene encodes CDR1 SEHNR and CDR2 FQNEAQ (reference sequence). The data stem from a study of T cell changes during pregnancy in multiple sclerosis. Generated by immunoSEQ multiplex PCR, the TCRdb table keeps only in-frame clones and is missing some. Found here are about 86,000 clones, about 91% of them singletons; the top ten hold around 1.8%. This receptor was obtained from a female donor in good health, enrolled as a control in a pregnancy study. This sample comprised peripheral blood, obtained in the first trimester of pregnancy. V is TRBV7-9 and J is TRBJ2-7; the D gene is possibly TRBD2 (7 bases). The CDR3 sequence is CASSHPVRGHNHEQYF. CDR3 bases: TGTGCCAGCAGCCACCCTGTGCGGGGGCATAATCACGAGCAGTACTTC.